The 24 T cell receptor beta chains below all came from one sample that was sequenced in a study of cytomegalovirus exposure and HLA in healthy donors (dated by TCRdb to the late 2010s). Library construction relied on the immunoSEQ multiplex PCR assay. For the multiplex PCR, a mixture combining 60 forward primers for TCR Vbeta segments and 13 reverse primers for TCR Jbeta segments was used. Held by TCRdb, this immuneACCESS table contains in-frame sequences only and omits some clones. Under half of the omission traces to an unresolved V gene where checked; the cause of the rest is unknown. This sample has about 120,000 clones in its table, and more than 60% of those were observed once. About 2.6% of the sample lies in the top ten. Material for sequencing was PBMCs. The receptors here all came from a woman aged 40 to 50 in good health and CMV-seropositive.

CDR3 sequence: CASSAGTETEAFF. The CDR3 coding sequence is TGTGCCAGCAGTGCCGGGACAGAGACTGAAGCTTTCTTT. J is TRBJ1-1 and V is TRBV2; 7 bases line up with TRBD1. The CDR3 sequence is 13 residues long. Germline CDR1 and CDR2: SNHLY and FYNNEI. J gave up 5 bases and V 4 bases, and 4 bases lay outside the gene matches.

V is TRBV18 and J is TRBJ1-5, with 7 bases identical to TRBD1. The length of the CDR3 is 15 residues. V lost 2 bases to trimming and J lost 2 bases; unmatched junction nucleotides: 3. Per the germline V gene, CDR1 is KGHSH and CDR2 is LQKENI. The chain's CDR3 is CASSPGDRGNQPQHF. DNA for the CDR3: TGTGCCAGCTCACCAGGAGACAGGGGCAATCAGCCCCAGCATTTT.

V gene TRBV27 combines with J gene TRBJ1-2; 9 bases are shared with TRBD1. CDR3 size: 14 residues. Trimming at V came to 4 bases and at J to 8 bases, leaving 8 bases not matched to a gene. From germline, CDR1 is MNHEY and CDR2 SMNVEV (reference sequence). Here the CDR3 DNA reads TGTGCCAGCAGTTCAATCACAGGGGGCAGGGGCTACACCTTC. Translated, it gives CASSSITGGRGYTF.

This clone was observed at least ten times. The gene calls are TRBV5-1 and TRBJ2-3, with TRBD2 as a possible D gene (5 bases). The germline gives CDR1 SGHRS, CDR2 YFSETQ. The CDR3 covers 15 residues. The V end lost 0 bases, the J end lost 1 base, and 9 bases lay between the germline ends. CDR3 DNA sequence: TGCGCCAGCAGCTTGGGGCGGGCCCGCACAGATACGCAGTATTTT. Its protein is CASSLGRARTDTQYF.

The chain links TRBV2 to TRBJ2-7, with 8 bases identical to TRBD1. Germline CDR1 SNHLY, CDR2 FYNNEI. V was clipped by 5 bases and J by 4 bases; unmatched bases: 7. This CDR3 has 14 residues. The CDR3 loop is CASSRGTGSYEQYF. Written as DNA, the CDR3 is TGTGCCAGCAGTCGCGGGACAGGTTCGTACGAGCAGTACTTC. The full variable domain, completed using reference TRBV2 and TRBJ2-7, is EPEVTQTPSHQVTQMGQEVILRCVPISNHLYFYWYRQILGQKVEFLVSFYNNEISEKSEIFDDQFSVERPDGSNFTLKIRSTKLEDSAMYFCASSRGTGSYEQYFGPGTRLTVT.

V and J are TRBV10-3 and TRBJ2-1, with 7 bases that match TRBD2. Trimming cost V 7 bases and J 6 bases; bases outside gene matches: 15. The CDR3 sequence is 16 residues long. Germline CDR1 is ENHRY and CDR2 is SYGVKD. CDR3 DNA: TGTGCCATCAAGGAAGGACTAGGGCTAGCAAGCAATGAGCAGTTCTTC. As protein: CAIKEGLGLASNEQFF.

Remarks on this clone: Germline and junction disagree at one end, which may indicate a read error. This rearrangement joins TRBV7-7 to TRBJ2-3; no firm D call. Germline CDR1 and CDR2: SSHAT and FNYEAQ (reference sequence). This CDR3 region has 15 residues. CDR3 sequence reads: CASSPTPTSTDTQYF. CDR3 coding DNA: TGTGCTAGCAGCCCGACTCCTACTAGCACAGATACGCAGTATTTT.

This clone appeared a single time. CDR3 sequence reads: CASSAQHSGNTIYF. CDR3 coding DNA: TGTGCCAGCAGCGCACAGCACTCTGGAAACACCATATATTTT. The chain recombines TRBV9 with TRBJ1-3; D unresolved. This CDR3 spans 14 amino acids. V was cut by 3 bases and J by 0 bases, with 7 bases left in between. Germline V lookup: CDR1 SGDLS, CDR2 YYNGEE.

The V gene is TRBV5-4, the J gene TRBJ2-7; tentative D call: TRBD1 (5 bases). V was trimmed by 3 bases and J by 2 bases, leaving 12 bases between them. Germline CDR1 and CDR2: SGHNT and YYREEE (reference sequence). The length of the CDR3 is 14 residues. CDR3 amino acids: CASSSPRGTYEQYF. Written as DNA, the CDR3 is TGTGCCAGCAGCTCCCCAAGGGGAACCTACGAGCAGTACTTC.

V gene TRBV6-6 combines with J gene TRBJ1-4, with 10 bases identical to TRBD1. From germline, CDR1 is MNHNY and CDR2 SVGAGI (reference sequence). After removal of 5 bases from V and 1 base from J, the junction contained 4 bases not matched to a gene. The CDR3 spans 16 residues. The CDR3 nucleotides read TGTGCCAGCAGTAGACAGGGGGCGCAAACTAATGAAAAACTGTTTTTT. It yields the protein CASSRQGAQTNEKLFF.

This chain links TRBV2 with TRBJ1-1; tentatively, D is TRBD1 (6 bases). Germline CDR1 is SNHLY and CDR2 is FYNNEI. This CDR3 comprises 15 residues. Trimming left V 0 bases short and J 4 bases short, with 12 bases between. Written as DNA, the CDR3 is TGTGCCAGCAGTGAAGCGCGAACAGGGCCCACTGAAGCTTTCTTT. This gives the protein CASSEARTGPTEAFF.

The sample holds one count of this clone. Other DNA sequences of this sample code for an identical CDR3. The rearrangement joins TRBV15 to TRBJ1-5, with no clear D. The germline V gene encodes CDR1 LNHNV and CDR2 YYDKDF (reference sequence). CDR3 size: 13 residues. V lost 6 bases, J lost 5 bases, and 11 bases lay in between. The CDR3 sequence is CATSFMLDQPQHF. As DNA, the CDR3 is TGTGCCACCAGTTTTATGCTAGATCAGCCCCAGCATTTT.

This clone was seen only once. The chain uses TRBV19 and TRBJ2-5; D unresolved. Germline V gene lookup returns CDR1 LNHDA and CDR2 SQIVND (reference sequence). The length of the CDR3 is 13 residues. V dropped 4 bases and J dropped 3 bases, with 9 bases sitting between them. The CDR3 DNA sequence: TGTGCCAGTAGTAGGTCTGGAGAAGAGACCCAGTACTTC. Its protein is CASSRSGEETQYF.

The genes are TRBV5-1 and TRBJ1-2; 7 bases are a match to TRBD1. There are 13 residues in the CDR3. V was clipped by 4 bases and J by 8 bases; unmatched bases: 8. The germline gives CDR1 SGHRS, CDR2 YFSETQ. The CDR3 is CASSTTGAEGYTF. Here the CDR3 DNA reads TGCGCCAGCAGCACTACAGGGGCGGAAGGCTACACCTTC.

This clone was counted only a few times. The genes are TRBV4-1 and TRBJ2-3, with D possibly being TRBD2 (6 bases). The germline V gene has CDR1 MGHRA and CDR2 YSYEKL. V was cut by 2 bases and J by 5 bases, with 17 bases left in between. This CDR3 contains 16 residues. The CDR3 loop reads CASSQPLEGIVDTQYF. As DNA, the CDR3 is TGCGCCAGCAGCCAACCCTTGGAGGGTATAGTAGATACGCAGTATTTT.

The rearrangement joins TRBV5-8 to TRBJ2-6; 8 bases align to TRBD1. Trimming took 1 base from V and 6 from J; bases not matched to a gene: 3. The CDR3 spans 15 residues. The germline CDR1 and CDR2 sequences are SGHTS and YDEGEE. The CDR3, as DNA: TGTGCCAGCAGCTTGCAGGGGGCTAAGGCCAACGTCCTGACTTTC. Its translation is CASSLQGAKANVLTF. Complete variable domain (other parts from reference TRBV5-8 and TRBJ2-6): EAGVTQSPTHLIKTRGQQATLRCSPISGHTSVYWYQQALGLGLQFLLWYDEGEERNRGNFPPRFSGRQFPNYSSELNVNALELEDSALYLCASSLQGAKANVLTFGAGSRLTVL.

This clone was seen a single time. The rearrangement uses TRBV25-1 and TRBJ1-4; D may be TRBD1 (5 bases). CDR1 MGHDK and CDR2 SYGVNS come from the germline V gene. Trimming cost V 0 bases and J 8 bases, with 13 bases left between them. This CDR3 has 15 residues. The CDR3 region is CASSEYRGGTEKLFF. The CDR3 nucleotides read TGTGCCAGCAGTGAATATAGGGGTGGAACCGAAAAACTGTTTTTT.

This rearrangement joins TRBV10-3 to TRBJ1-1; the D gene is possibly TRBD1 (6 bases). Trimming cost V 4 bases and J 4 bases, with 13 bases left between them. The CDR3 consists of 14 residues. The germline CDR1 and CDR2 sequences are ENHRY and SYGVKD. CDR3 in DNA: TGTGCCATCAGTGGGACAGAGTCATCCACTGAAGCTTTCTTT. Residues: CAISGTESSTEAFF.

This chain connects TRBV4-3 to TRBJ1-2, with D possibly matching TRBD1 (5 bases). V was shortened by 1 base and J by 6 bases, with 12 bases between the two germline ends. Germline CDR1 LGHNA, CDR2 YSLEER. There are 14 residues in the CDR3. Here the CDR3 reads CASSQGGRADGYTF. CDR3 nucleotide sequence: TGCGCCAGCAGCCAAGGGGGCAGGGCGGATGGCTACACCTTC.

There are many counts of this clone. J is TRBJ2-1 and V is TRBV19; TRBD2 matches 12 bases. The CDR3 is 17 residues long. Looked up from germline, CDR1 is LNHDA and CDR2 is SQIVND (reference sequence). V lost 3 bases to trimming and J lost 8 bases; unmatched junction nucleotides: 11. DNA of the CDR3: TGTGCCAGTAGTATTGCCTCTAGCGGGGGGGCGATGGATGAGCAGTTCTTC. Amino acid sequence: CASSIASSGGAMDEQFF.

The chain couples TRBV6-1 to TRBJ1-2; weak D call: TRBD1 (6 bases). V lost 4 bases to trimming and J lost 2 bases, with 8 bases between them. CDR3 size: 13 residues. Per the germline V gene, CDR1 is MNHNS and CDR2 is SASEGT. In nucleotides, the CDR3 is TGTGCCAGCAGTGCAGGGGCGAACTATGGCTACACCTTC. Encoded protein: CASSAGANYGYTF.

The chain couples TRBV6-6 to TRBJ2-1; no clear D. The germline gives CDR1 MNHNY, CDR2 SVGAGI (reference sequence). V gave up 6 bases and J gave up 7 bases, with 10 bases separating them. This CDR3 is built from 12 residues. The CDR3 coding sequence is TGTGCCAGCAGCGGGTCGAATAATGAGCAGTTCTTC. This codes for CASSGSNNEQFF.

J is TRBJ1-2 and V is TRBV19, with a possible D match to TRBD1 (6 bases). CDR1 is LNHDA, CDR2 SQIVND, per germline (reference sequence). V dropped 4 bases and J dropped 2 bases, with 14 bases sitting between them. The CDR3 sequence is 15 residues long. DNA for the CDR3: TGTGCCAGTAGTACCCTCCAGGGGACGAACTATGGCTACACCTTC. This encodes CASSTLQGTNYGYTF.

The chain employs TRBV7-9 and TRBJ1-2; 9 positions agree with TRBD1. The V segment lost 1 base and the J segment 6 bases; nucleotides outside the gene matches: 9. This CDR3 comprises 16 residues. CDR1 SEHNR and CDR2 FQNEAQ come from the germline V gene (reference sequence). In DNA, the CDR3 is TGTGCCAGCAGCTTAGTCTCGACAGGGGGTTCTCATGGCTACACCTTC. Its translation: CASSLVSTGGSHGYTF. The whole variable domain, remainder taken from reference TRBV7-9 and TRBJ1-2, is DTGVSQNPRHKITKRGQNVTFRCDPISEHNRLYWYRQTLGQGPEFLTYFQNEAQLEKSRLLSDRFSAERPKGSFSTLEIQRTEQGDSAMYLCASSLVSTGGSHGYTFGSGTRLTVV.